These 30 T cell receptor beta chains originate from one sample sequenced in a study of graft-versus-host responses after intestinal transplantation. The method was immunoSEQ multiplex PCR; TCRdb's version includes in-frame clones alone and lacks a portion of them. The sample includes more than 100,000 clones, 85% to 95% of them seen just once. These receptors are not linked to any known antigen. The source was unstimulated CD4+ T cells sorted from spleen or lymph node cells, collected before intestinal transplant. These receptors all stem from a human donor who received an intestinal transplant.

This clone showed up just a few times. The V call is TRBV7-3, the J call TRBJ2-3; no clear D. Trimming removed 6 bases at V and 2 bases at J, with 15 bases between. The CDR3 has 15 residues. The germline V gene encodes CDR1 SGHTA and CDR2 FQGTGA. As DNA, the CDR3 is TGTGCCAGCAGAACTCTCCGAGGAGACACAGATACGCAGTATTTT. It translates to CASRTLRGDTDTQYF.

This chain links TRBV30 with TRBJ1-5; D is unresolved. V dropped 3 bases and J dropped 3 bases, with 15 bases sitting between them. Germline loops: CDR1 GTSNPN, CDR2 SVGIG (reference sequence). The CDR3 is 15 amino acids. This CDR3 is CAWRATDQPNQPQHF. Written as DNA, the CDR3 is TGTGCCTGGAGGGCCACAGACCAACCCAATCAGCCCCAGCATTTT.

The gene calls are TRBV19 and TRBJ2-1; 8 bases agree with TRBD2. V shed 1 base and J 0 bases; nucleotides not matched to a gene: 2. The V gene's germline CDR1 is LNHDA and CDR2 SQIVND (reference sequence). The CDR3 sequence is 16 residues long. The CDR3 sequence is CASSIAGGISYNEQFF. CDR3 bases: TGTGCCAGTAGTATAGCGGGAGGGATCTCCTACAATGAGCAGTTCTTC.

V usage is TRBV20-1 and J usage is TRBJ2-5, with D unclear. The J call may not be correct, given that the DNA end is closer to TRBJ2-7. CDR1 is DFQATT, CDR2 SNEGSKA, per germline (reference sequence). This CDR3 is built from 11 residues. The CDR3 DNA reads TGCAGTGCTAGGATTGTGAGCGAGCAGTACTTC. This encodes CSARIVSEQYF.

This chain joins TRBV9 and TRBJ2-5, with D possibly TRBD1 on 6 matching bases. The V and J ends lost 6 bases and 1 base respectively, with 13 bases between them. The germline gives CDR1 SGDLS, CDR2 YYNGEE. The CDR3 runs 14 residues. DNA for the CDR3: TGTGCCAGCACCAGGGGAAGGGGCCAAGAGACCCAGTACTTC. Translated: CASTRGRGQETQYF.

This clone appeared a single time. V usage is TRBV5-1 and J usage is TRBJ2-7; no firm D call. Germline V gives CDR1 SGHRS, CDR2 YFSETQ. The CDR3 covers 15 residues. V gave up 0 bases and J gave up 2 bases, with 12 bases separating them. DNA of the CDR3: TGCGCCAGCAGCTTGGCCGGCGTCGTTGCCTACGAGCAGTACTTC. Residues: CASSLAGVVAYEQYF.

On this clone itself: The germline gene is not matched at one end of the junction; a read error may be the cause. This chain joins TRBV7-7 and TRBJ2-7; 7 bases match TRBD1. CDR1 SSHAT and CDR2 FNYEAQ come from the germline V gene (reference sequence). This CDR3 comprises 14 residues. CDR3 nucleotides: TGTGCTAGCAGCTTAGAAAGGGACAGCTACGAGCAGTACTTC. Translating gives CASSLERDSYEQYF.

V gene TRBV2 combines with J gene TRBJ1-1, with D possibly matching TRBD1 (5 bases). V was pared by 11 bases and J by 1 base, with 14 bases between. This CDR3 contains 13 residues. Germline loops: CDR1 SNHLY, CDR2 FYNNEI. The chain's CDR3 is CALKTEENTEAFF. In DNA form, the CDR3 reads TGTGCCTTAAAGACAGAAGAGAACACTGAAGCTTTCTTT.

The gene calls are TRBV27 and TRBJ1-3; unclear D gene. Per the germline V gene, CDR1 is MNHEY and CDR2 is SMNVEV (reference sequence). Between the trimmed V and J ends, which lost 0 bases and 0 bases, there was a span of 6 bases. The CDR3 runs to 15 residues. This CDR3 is CASSLSAGSGNTIYF. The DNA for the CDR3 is TGTGCCAGCAGTTTATCAGCAGGCTCTGGAAACACCATATATTTT.

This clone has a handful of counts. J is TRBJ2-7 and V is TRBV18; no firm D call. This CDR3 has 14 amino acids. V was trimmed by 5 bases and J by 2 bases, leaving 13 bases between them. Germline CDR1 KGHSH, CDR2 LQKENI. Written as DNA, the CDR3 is TGTGCCAGCTCATCTTCCGGGTCCCCCTACGAGCAGTACTTC. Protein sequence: CASSSSGSPYEQYF.

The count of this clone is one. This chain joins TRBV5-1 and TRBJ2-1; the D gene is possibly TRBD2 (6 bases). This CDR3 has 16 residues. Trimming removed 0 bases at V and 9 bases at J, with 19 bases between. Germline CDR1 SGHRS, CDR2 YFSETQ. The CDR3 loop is CASSLVALAFEGEQFF. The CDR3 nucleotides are TGCGCCAGCAGCTTGGTAGCGCTAGCGTTTGAAGGTGAGCAGTTCTTC.

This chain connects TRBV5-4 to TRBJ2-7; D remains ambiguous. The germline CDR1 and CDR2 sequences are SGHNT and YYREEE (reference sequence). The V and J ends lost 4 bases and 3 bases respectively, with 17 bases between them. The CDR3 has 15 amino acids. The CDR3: CASSEKLGKHYEQYF. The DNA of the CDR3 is TGTGCCAGCAGCGAAAAACTGGGGAAACACTACGAGCAGTACTTC.

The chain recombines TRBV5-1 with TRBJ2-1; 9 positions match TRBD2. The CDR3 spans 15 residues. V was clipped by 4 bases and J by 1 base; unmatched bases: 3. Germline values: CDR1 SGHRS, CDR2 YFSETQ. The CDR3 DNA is TGCGCCAGCAGCCAAGCGGGAGGATCCTACAATGAGCAGTTCTTC. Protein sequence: CASSQAGGSYNEQFF.

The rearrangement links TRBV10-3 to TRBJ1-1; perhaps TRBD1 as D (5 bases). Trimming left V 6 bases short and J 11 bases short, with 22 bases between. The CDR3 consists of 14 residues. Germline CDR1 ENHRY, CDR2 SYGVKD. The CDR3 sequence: CAISSPGVGPVAFF. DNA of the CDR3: TGTGCCATCAGCTCCCCCGGAGTGGGGCCGGTTGCTTTCTTT.

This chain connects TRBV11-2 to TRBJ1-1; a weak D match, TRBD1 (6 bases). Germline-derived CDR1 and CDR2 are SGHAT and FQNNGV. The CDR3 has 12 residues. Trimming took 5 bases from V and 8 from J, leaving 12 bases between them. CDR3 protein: CASSPTGLEAFF. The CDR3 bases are TGTGCCAGCAGCCCAACAGGGCTAGAAGCTTTCTTT.

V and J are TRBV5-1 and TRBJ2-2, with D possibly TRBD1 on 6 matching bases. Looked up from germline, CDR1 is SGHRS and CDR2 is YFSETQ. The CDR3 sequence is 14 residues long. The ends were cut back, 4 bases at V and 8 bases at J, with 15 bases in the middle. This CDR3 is CASSLGQLVGELFF. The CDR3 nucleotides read TGCGCCAGCAGCCTCGGACAGCTGGTGGGGGAGCTGTTTTTT. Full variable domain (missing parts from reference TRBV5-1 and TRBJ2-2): KAGVTQTPRYLIKTRGQQVTLSCSPISGHRSVSWYQQTPGQGLQFLFEYFSETQRNKGNFPGRFSGRQFSNSRSEMNVSTLELGDSALYLCASSLGQLVGELFFGEGSRLTVL.

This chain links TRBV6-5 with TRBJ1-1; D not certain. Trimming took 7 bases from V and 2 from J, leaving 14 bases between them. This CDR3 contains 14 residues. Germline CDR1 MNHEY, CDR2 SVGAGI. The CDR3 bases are TGTGCCAGCACCAGAAGCGTCTTTAACACTGAAGCTTTCTTT. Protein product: CASTRSVFNTEAFF.

The CDR3: CASSHKKANQPQHF. CDR3 coding DNA: TGCGCCAGCAGTCACAAAAAGGCAAATCAGCCCCAGCATTTT. The chain joins TRBV10-2 to TRBJ1-5; the D is unclear. The CDR3 extends over 14 amino acids. The germline CDR1 and CDR2 sequences are WSHSY and SAAADI. V was shortened by 5 bases and J by 4 bases, with 12 bases between the two germline ends.

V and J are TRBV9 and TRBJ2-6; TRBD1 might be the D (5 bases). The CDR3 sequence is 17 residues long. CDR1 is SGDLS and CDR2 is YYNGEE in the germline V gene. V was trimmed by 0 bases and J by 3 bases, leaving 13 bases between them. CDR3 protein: CASSVEWGVGGANVLTF. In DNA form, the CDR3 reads TGTGCCAGCAGCGTAGAATGGGGCGTGGGTGGGGCCAACGTCCTGACTTTC.

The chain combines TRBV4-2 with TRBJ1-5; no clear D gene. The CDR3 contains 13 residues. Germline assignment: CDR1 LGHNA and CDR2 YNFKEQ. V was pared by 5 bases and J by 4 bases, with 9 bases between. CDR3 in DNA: TGTGCCAGCAGCAGAACACGGAATCAGCCCCAGCATTTT. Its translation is CASSRTRNQPQHF.

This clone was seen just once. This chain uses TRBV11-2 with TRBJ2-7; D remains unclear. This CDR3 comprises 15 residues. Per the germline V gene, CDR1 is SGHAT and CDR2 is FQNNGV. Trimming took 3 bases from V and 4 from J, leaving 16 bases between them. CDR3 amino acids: CASSFGAQASYEQYF. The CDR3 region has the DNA TGTGCCAGCAGCTTCGGAGCGCAGGCTTCGTACGAGCAGTACTTC.

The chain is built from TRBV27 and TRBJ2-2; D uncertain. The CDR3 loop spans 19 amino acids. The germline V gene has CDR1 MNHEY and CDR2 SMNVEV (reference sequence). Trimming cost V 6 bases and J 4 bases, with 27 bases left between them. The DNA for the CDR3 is TGTGCCAGCAGCCCCCCTTCGGACCCCGCGATCTCAGGCACCGGGGAGCTGTTTTTT. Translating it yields CASSPPSDPAISGTGELFF.

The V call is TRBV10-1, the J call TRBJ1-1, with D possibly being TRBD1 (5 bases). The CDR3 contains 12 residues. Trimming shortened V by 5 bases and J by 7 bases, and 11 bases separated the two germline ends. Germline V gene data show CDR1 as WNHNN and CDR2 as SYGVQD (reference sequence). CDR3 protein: CASSKDSFEAFF. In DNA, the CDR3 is TGCGCCAGCAGTAAAGACAGTTTTGAAGCTTTCTTT.

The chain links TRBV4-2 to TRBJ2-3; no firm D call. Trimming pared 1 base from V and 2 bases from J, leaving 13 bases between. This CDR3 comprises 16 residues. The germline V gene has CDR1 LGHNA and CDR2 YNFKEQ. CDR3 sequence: CASSQGKRTDTDTQYF. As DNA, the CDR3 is TGTGCCAGCAGCCAAGGGAAGCGAACAGACACAGATACGCAGTATTTT.

For the CDR3, the DNA is TGCAGCGGAAGGACTAGCGGGAACGAGCAGTACTTC. Its translation: CSGRTSGNEQYF. The chain uses TRBV29-1 and TRBJ2-7, with 12 positions matching TRBD2. Trimming took 7 bases from V and 5 from J; bases not matched to a gene: 3. CDR3 length: 12 amino acids. CDR1 and CDR2 from the germline V gene are SQVTM and ANQGSEA.

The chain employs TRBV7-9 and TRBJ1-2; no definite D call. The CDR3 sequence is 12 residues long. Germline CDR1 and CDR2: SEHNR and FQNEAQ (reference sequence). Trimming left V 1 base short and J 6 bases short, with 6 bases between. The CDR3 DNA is TGTGCCAGCAGCTTAGGTGCAGATGGCTACACCTTC. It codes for CASSLGADGYTF.

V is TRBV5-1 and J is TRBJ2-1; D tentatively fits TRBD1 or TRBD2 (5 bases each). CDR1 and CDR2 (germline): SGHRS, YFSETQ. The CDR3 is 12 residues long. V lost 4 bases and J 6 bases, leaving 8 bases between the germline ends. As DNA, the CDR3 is TGCGCCAGCAGCCGGGACCGCAATGAGCAGTTCTTC. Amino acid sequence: CASSRDRNEQFF. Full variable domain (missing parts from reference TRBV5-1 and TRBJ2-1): KAGVTQTPRYLIKTRGQQVTLSCSPISGHRSVSWYQQTPGQGLQFLFEYFSETQRNKGNFPGRFSGRQFSNSRSEMNVSTLELGDSALYLCASSRDRNEQFFGPGTRLTVL.

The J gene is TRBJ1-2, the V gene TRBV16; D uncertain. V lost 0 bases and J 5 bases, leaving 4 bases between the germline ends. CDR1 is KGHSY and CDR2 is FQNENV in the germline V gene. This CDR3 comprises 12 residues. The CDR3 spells CASSQSGYGYTF. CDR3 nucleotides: TGTGCCAGCAGCCAATCAGGGTATGGCTACACCTTC.

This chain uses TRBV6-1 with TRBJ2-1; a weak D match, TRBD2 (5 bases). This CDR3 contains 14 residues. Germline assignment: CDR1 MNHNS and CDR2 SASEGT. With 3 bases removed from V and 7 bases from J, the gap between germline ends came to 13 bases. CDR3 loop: CASSDSPTINEQFF. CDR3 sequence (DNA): TGTGCCAGCAGTGATTCCCCGACTATTAATGAGCAGTTCTTC.

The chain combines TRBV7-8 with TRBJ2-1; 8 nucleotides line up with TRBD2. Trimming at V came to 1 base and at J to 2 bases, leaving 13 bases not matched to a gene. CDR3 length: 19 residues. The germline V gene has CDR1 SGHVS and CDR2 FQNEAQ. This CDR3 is CASSLENVAGRVTYNEQFF. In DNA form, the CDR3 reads TGTGCCAGCAGCTTAGAGAATGTAGCGGGAAGGGTAACCTACAATGAGCAGTTCTTC.